These 30 T cell receptor beta chains were sequenced from one sample in a study of regulatory T cells in long-lasting Graves disease. Building the TCR beta libraries relied on iRepertoire HTBI primers, and CDR3 regions underwent Arm-PCR. TCRdb used MiXCR to reprocess the multiplex PCR reads, holding one entry per CDR3 protein. Of roughly 360,000 distinct CDR3 sequences listed, roughly 25% were seen once; the top ten hold 25% to 30%. Time point specified: persistent/refractory GD, antithyroid drugs over 5 years with positive TRAb. PBMCs were the source of the RNA used for TCR sequencing. Sample: peripheral blood mononuclear cells (PBMCs), taken when the disease was refractory, from a patient treated with antithyroid drugs. The source is a woman between 35 and 50 years old with Graves disease.

This chain joins TRBV5-8 and TRBJ1-2; 9 bases are shared with TRBD1. Germline assignment: CDR1 SGHTS and CDR2 YDEGEE. CDR3 size: 15 residues. The J segment lost 4 bases and the V segment lost 0 bases, leaving 4 bases of the junction unmatched. CDR3 in amino acids: CASSLVGQGIYGYTF. The CDR3 DNA reads TGTGCCAGCAGCTTGGTGGGACAGGGCATCTATGGCTACACCTTC.

Ten or more counts support this clonotype. The CDR3 is CASSGGQGLGYTF. The CDR3 DNA sequence: TGTGCCAGCAGCGGGGGACAGGGGCTTGGCTACACCTTC. The rearrangement joins TRBV7-8 to TRBJ1-2; 10 bases are shared with TRBD1. The CDR3 runs to 13 residues. The trim removed 5 bases at V and 7 bases at J, leaving 4 bases unmatched. Per germline, CDR1 SGHVS and CDR2 FQNEAQ.

This clonotype was counted only a few times. DNA for the CDR3: TGCAGTGCTAGGCTTTTCGGGAGGAGCAGCACAGATACGCAGTATTTT. Translated, it gives CSARLFGRSSTDTQYF. The rearrangement uses TRBV20-1 and TRBJ2-3; 7 bases align to TRBD2. Germline-derived CDR1 and CDR2 are DFQATT and SNEGSKA (reference sequence). With 3 bases clipped from V and 0 bases from J, the junction kept 9 bases outside the gene matches. The CDR3 contains 16 residues.

This clonotype was seen ten or more times. The chain couples TRBV2 to TRBJ2-2; D uncertain. The CDR3 is 13 amino acids. The germline V and J ends were trimmed by 9 bases and 5 bases, with 13 bases remaining between them. Germline-derived CDR1 and CDR2 are SNHLY and FYNNEI. CDR3 region: CASSWVGTGELFF. CDR3 nucleotide sequence: TGTGCCAGTAGTTGGGTCGGGACCGGGGAGCTGTTTTTT.

This clonotype was seen only a few times. The chain links TRBV5-1 to TRBJ1-1; D is unclear. The CDR3 covers 14 residues. CDR1 is SGHRS and CDR2 is YFSETQ in the germline V gene. The V gene lost 0 bases and the J gene lost 4 bases, with 10 bases spanning the gap. The CDR3 here is CASSLELGFTEAFF. Here the CDR3 DNA reads TGCGCCAGCAGCTTGGAGCTCGGGTTCACTGAAGCTTTCTTT.

The chain joins TRBV3-1 to TRBJ1-4; possibly TRBD1 for D (6 bases). Germline loops: CDR1 LGHDT, CDR2 YNNKEL (reference sequence). V was shortened by 5 bases and J by 5 bases, with 12 bases between the two germline ends. The length of the CDR3 is 14 residues. CDR3 region: CASSTTGINEKLFF. As DNA, the CDR3 is TGTGCCAGCAGCACGACAGGAATAAATGAAAAACTGTTTTTT. The complete variable domain, with remaining parts taken from reference TRBV3-1 and TRBJ1-4, reads DTAVSQTPKYLVTQMGNDKSIKCEQNLGHDTMYWYKQDSKKFLKIMFSYNNKELIINETVPNRFSPKSPDKAHLNLHINSLELGDSAVYFCASSTTGINEKLFFGSGTQLSVL.

This clonotype was detected ten times or more. The CDR3 spells CASRDGTSGLSYEQYF. The CDR3 DNA reads as TGTGCCAGCAGGGATGGGACTAGCGGGCTCTCCTACGAGCAGTACTTC. The chain employs TRBV6-1 and TRBJ2-7; 12 positions agree with TRBD2. The ends lost 6 bases at V and 0 bases at J; junction bases unmatched: 6. The CDR3 length is 16 residues. From germline, CDR1 is MNHNS and CDR2 SASEGT.

This clonotype was picked up many times. The chain couples TRBV10-3 to TRBJ1-5; 8 bases map to TRBD1. The CDR3 contains 16 residues. Trimming took 3 bases from V and 3 from J; bases not matched to a gene: 7. The germline V gene encodes CDR1 ENHRY and CDR2 SYGVKD. The CDR3: CAISEGQGATNQPQHF. Here the CDR3 DNA reads TGTGCCATCAGTGAAGGGCAGGGGGCGACCAATCAGCCCCAGCATTTT.

This clonotype was picked up many times. The genes are TRBV11-2 and TRBJ2-7; 7 bases fit TRBD1. Germline V gene sequence: CDR1 SGHAT, CDR2 FQNNGV. CDR3 length: 17 residues. The V and J ends lost 0 bases and 4 bases, in that order; junction bases with no gene match: 12. In nucleotides, the CDR3 is TGTGCCAGCAGCTTAGAGGGAATTCCGGGACAGCCTTACGAGCAGTACTTC. Its protein product is CASSLEGIPGQPYEQYF.

In this sample, this clonotype turned up a few times. The chain recombines TRBV20-1 with TRBJ2-4; TRBD2 matches at 13 bases. The V gene end was trimmed by 1 base and the J gene end by 0 bases; junction bases not matched to a gene: 6. The germline gives CDR1 DFQATT, CDR2 SNEGSKA (reference sequence). This CDR3 is built from 18 residues. The CDR3 coding sequence is TGCAGTGCTAGAGGGGGGACTAGCGGGATTCTAGCCAAAAACATTCAGTACTTC. Its protein product is CSARGGTSGILAKNIQYF.

This clonotype has just a few counts. The chain employs TRBV20-1 and TRBJ2-7; the match to TRBD1 covers 9 bases. J was trimmed by 3 bases and V by 2 bases; bases with no gene match: 5. Germline CDR1 reads DFQATT; CDR2 reads SNEGSKA (reference sequence). The CDR3 loop spans 14 amino acids. The CDR3 nucleotides are TGCAGTGCTAGACGACAGGGGGGTCACTACGAGCAGTACTTC. Translated, it gives CSARRQGGHYEQYF.

There are a few counts of this clonotype. The chain combines TRBV7-9 with TRBJ1-4; a possible D gene is TRBD1 (5 bases). CDR1 is SEHNR and CDR2 is FQNEAQ in the germline V gene (reference sequence). V was cut by 3 bases and J by 7 bases, with 9 bases left in between. CDR3 length: 13 amino acids. The CDR3: CASSLTAFEKLFF. In DNA form, the CDR3 reads TGTGCCAGCAGCTTGACAGCCTTTGAAAAACTGTTTTTT. Filled out from reference TRBV7-9 and TRBJ1-4, the complete variable domain reads DTGVSQNPRHKITKRGQNVTFRCDPISEHNRLYWYRQTLGQGPEFLTYFQNEAQLEKSRLLSDRFSAERPKGSFSTLEIQRTEQGDSAMYLCASSLTAFEKLFFGSGTQLSVL.

This clonotype was seen repeatedly, ten times or more. This rearrangement joins TRBV25-1 to TRBJ1-1; TRBD1 aligns across 8 bases. Germline values: CDR1 MGHDK, CDR2 SYGVNS. J lost 2 bases, V lost 5 bases, and 10 bases had no gene match. The CDR3 sequence is 16 residues long. The CDR3 region is CASSPTIGQGNTEAFF. For the CDR3, the DNA is TGTGCCAGCAGTCCAACGATAGGACAGGGAAACACTGAAGCTTTCTTT.

This clonotype was counted at least ten times. In DNA, the CDR3 is TGTGCCAGCAGGGGTAATCCAGTAGCCAAAAACATTCAGTACTTC. It yields the protein CASRGNPVAKNIQYF. V usage is TRBV2 and J usage is TRBJ2-4; D not resolved. V dropped 6 bases and J dropped 0 bases, with 12 bases sitting between them. The V gene's germline CDR1 is SNHLY and CDR2 FYNNEI. The CDR3 spans 15 residues. The complete variable domain, with remaining parts taken from reference TRBV2 and TRBJ2-4, reads EPEVTQTPSHQVTQMGQEVILRCVPISNHLYFYWYRQILGQKVEFLVSFYNNEISEKSEIFDDQFSVERPDGSNFTLKIRSTKLEDSAMYFCASRGNPVAKNIQYFGAGTRLSVL.

This clonotype was seen ten or more times. This chain uses TRBV19 with TRBJ1-1; unclear D gene. V was trimmed by 3 bases and J by 4 bases, leaving 6 bases between them. Germline V lookup: CDR1 LNHDA, CDR2 SQIVND (reference sequence). The CDR3 runs 12 residues. CDR3 nucleotides: TGTGCCAGTAGTATCCGGGGCACTGAAGCTTTCTTT. It yields the protein CASSIRGTEAFF. Filled out from reference TRBV19 and TRBJ1-1, the complete variable domain reads DGGITQSPKYLFRKEGQNVTLSCEQNLNHDAMYWYRQDPGQGLRLIYYSQIVNDFQKGDIAEGYSVSREKKESFPLTVTSAQKNPTAFYLCASSIRGTEAFFGQGTRLTVV.

The genes are TRBV10-3 and TRBJ2-3; TRBD2 matches 8 bases. The CDR3 is 16 residues long. Germline values: CDR1 ENHRY, CDR2 SYGVKD. V was clipped by 0 bases and J by 2 bases; unmatched bases: 4. CDR3 bases: TGTGCCATCAGTGAGTCAGGGACTAGGAACACAGATACGCAGTATTTT. Amino acid sequence: CAISESGTRNTDTQYF.

This clonotype has ten or more counts. This chain links TRBV12-3 or TRBV12-4 with TRBJ2-7; no clear D. The CDR3 is 12 residues long. Trimming cost V 6 bases and J 5 bases, with 11 bases left between them. The CDR3 here is CASSLTSNEQYF. The CDR3 DNA sequence: TGTGCCAGCAGCCTCACATCGAACGAGCAGTACTTC.

Concerning this clonotype itself: This may be a read error: a much more frequent sequence differs by one nucleotide. The chain carries TRBV28 and TRBJ1-5; no reliable D call. The length of the CDR3 is 15 residues. The V gene's germline CDR1 is MDHEN and CDR2 SYDVKM. The CDR3 DNA is TGTGCCAGCAGTCCCTGGGCGGGGAGCAATCGGCCCCAGCATTTT. Encoded protein: CASSPWAGSNRPQHF.

On this clonotype itself: Lacking the conserved final phenylalanine or tryptophan, this CDR3 likely reflects a read error. The chain employs TRBV14 and TRBJ2-7; no clear D. V was trimmed by 0 bases and J by 3 bases, leaving 12 bases between them. In germline, CDR1 is SGHDN, CDR2 FVKESK. The CDR3 contains 15 residues. This CDR3 reads CASSQDNPTYYEQYL. The CDR3 nucleotides are TGTGCCAGCAGCCAAGATAATCCCACCTACTACGAGCAGTACCTC.

This clonotype was detected ten times or more. The chain links TRBV6-1 to TRBJ2-3, with TRBD1 as a possible D gene (6 bases). Germline V gives CDR1 MNHNS, CDR2 SASEGT. Trimming stripped 5 bases from V and 0 bases from J, with 18 bases between. The CDR3 runs 17 residues. In nucleotides, the CDR3 is TGTGCCAGCAGTATTGGATTGGACAGCACTAGCACAGATACGCAGTATTTT. Protein: CASSIGLDSTSTDTQYF.

V gene TRBV10-3 combines with J gene TRBJ1-1; D is undetermined. Germline V lookup: CDR1 ENHRY, CDR2 SYGVKD. The CDR3 consists of 14 residues. Trimming pared 3 bases from V and 2 bases from J, leaving 10 bases between. The CDR3, as DNA: TGTGCCATCAGTGATTTCTGGGAAAACACTGAAGCTTTCTTT. Its protein product is CAISDFWENTEAFF.

This clonotype was counted at least ten times. V gene TRBV20-1 combines with J gene TRBJ1-1; D perhaps matches TRBD1 (5 bases). Per the germline V gene, CDR1 is DFQATT and CDR2 is SNEGSKA (reference sequence). V gave up 0 bases and J gave up 5 bases, with 16 bases separating them. The CDR3 has 15 amino acids. The CDR3 sequence is CSAREPRDVSTEAFF. The CDR3 DNA follows: TGCAGTGCTAGAGAACCCCGGGACGTGAGTACTGAAGCTTTCTTT.

A remark on this clonotype: A much larger clone differs from this one at a single base, so this may be a read error. J is TRBJ2-7 and V is TRBV20-1, with 8 bases that match TRBD1. The CDR3 has 14 amino acids. Trimming at V came to 2 bases and at J to 5 bases, leaving 8 bases not matched to a gene. The germline CDR1 and CDR2 sequences are DFQATT and SNEGSKA (reference sequence). DNA of the CDR3: TGCAGTGCTAGAAAGGACAGGGCGAGTGACGAGCAGTACTTC. It yields the protein CSARKDRASDEQYF.

This clonotype was counted a few times. The chain combines TRBV2 with TRBJ2-7; the match to TRBD2 covers 10 bases. The CDR3 contains 14 residues. J gave up 4 bases and V 6 bases, and 6 bases lay outside the gene matches. Germline assignment: CDR1 SNHLY and CDR2 FYNNEI. CDR3: CASRSSGRGYEQYF. The CDR3 DNA is TGTGCCAGCAGATCTAGCGGGAGAGGATACGAGCAGTACTTC.

In its sample, this clonotype was seen many times. The CDR3 here is CASSPNFSGVGEAFF. CDR3 sequence (DNA): TGCGCCAGCAGCCCGAACTTCTCAGGGGTGGGTGAAGCTTTCTTT. V usage is TRBV5-1 and J usage is TRBJ1-1; D is perhaps TRBD1 (6 bases). Trimming shortened V by 4 bases and J by 7 bases, and 20 bases separated the two germline ends. Germline lookup yields CDR1 SGHRS and CDR2 YFSETQ. The CDR3 length is 15 residues.

V usage is TRBV19 and J usage is TRBJ1-5; possible D gene TRBD1, 6 bases. CDR3 length equals 14 residues. The germline gives CDR1 LNHDA, CDR2 SQIVND (reference sequence). The V end lost 6 bases, the J end lost 1 base, and 10 bases lay between the germline ends. Here the CDR3 reads CASRKGVSNQPQHF. The DNA of the CDR3 is TGTGCCAGTAGAAAGGGGGTGAGCAATCAGCCCCAGCATTTT.

This sequence joins TRBV19 and TRBJ1-5; 9 nucleotides agree with TRBD1. Per the germline V gene, CDR1 is LNHDA and CDR2 is SQIVND (reference sequence). V gave up 3 bases and J gave up 6 bases; unmatched junction bases: 6. The CDR3 loop spans 15 amino acids. CDR3 DNA: TGTGCCAGTAGTATCACAGGGGGCTTTAGTCAGCCCCAGCATTTT. Amino acids: CASSITGGFSQPQHF.

The chain employs TRBV5-1 and TRBJ2-1; 9 bases are a match to TRBD2. The CDR3 is made up of 16 amino acids. CDR1 is SGHRS and CDR2 is YFSETQ in the germline V gene. J lost 9 bases, V lost 1 base, and 11 bases had no gene match. The CDR3 spells CASSLIVAGVSGEQFF. CDR3 sequence (DNA): TGCGCCAGCAGCTTGATCGTAGCGGGAGTCTCCGGTGAGCAGTTCTTC.

This clonotype came up a few times. This chain connects TRBV19 to TRBJ2-7; perhaps TRBD2 as D (6 bases). The V end was cut by 3 bases, the J end by 2 bases, with 14 bases between. Germline V CDR1 and CDR2: LNHDA, SQIVND (reference sequence). The CDR3 runs to 15 residues. The CDR3 DNA reads TGTGCCAGTAGTATTTCCCCCGGGAGTCCCTACGAGCAGTACTTC. As protein: CASSISPGSPYEQYF.

This rearrangement joins TRBV15 to TRBJ2-5, with 10 bases that match TRBD2. Germline values: CDR1 LNHNV, CDR2 YYDKDF (reference sequence). V was clipped by 0 bases and J by 5 bases; unmatched bases: 9. The length of the CDR3 is 17 residues. The chain's CDR3 is CATSRDVASGGGETQYF. The CDR3, as DNA: TGTGCCACCAGCAGAGATGTGGCTAGCGGGGGTGGGGAGACCCAGTACTTC.